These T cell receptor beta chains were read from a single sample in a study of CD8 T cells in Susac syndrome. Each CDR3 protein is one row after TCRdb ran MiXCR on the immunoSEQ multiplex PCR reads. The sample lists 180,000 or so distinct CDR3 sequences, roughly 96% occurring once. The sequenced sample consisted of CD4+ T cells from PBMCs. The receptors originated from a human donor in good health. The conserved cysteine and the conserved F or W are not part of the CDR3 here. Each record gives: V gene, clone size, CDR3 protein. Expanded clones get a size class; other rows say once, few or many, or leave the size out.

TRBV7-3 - ASKSGLNTEAF
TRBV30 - AWSVGLTISGAF
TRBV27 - ASSFGGALSYEQY
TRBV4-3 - ASSQGAASTDTQY
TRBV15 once ATSRAEAKFTKNIQY
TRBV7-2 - ASSLTENTEVF
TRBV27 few ASSLTLSGANVLT
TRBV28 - ASSPTTGASTDTQY
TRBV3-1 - ASSQDREDEQY
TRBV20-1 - SARPAGVSVGMQF
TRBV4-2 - ASSQVWGAGGSPLH
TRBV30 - AWSVGPATFYGYT
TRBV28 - ASSRVELF
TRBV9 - ASSVRLAANNEQF
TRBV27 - ASSSPASGDTGELF
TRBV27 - ASSQLGQLQETQY